Each of the 21 T cell receptor beta chains below was sequenced from the same sample in a study of CD8 T cells in ankylosing spondylitis. Study-wide points: Made up of 7 to 9 highly homologous variants, a TCR beta motif appeared characteristic of ankylosing spondylitis blood.

The antigens of these receptors remain unknown. Each CDR3 protein is one row after TCRdb ran MiXCR on the 5' RACE reads. The table lists about 130,000 distinct CDR3 sequences, roughly a sixth of them singletons. The sample was blood, either unsorted or a sorted T cell fraction (not recorded which). All receptors derive from a male donor with ankylosing spondylitis.

This clonotype was seen at least ten times. V and J are TRBV29-1 and TRBJ2-7; the D gene is possibly TRBD2 (5 bases). V was pared by 3 bases and J by 6 bases, with 9 bases between. Germline V gene lookup returns CDR1 SQVTM and CDR2 ANQGSEA. This CDR3 region has 11 residues. CDR3 coding DNA: TGCAGCGTTGATGGCGGGTTCGAGCAGTACTTC. It is translated as CSVDGGFEQYF.

In this sample, this clonotype turned up a few times. This chain uses TRBV3-1 with TRBJ1-4; no clear D gene. Germline V gene sequence: CDR1 LGHDT, CDR2 YNNKEL (reference sequence). The CDR3 length is 14 residues. V lost 1 base and J 8 bases, leaving 11 bases between the germline ends. Here the CDR3 reads CASSQAGRVEKLFF. As DNA, the CDR3 is TGTGCCAGCAGCCAAGCCGGACGGGTGGAAAAACTGTTTTTT.

This clonotype was seen a few times. The genes are TRBV20-1 and TRBJ2-1; D remains unclear. Trimming took off 2 bases at V and 0 bases at J, with 14 bases between the two ends. The length of the CDR3 is 16 residues. Germline CDR1 DFQATT, CDR2 SNEGSKA (reference sequence). The CDR3 DNA reads as TGCAGTGCTAGACCTCCTGGCGCAAGCTCCTACAATGAGCAGTTCTTC. Translation: CSARPPGASSYNEQFF.

This clonotype has just a few counts. The chain links TRBV6-7 to TRBJ1-5; D may be TRBD1 (5 bases). TRBV6-7 belongs to the ORF category, with a function that is uncertain. V lost 7 bases and J lost 7, with 20 bases in between. CDR3 length: 15 amino acids. CDR3 sequence reads: CASTKGRGREQPQHF. The CDR3 DNA is TGTGCCAGCACCAAAGGTAGAGGCAGGGAACAGCCCCAGCATTTT.

The chain's CDR3 is CASSLNSFSSYNEQFF. CDR3 bases: TGCGCCAGCAGCTTGAATTCATTCAGCTCCTACAATGAGCAGTTCTTC. J is TRBJ2-1 and V is TRBV5-1; the D is unclear. V was pared by 1 base and J by 0 bases, with 11 bases between. Germline CDR1 SGHRS, CDR2 YFSETQ. CDR3 length: 16 amino acids.

The rearrangement joins TRBV3-1 to TRBJ2-1; 9 nucleotides align to TRBD1. The CDR3 is 15 amino acids. Per germline, CDR1 LGHDT and CDR2 YNNKEL (reference sequence). J lost 7 bases, V lost 3 bases, and 7 bases had no gene match. The CDR3 sequence: CASSQNRDRVNEQFF. CDR3 in DNA: TGTGCCAGCAGCCAGAACCGGGACAGGGTTAATGAGCAGTTCTTC.

The sample holds a few counts of this clonotype. The rearrangement joins TRBV12-3 or TRBV12-4 to TRBJ1-1; 7 positions agree with TRBD1. The CDR3 contains 15 residues. Germline trimming cut 4 bases from V and 5 bases from J; bases unmatched to any gene: 10. The CDR3 bases are TGTGCCAGCAGTTCGCCACAGGGGACAGCGACTGAAGCTTTCTTT. Amino acid sequence: CASSSPQGTATEAFF.

The rearrangement uses TRBV2 and TRBJ2-3; D unclear. The germline CDR1 and CDR2 sequences are SNHLY and FYNNEI. CDR3 length: 13 residues. The germline V and J ends were trimmed by 1 base and 5 bases, with 7 bases remaining between them. As DNA, the CDR3 is TGTGCCAGCAGTGAAGGGGTAGTAGATACGCAGTATTTT. This translates into CASSEGVVDTQYF.

This chain connects TRBV7-9 to TRBJ2-7; D is undetermined. This CDR3 comprises 12 residues. Trimming took off 5 bases at V and 2 bases at J, with 7 bases between the two ends. CDR1 is SEHNR, CDR2 FQNEAQ, per germline (reference sequence). The CDR3 is CASSPHPYEQYF. The CDR3 DNA is TGTGCCAGCAGCCCCCACCCCTACGAGCAGTACTTC.

The V and J genes are TRBV12-3 or TRBV12-4 and TRBJ1-3; TRBD1 is a possible D gene (5 bases). With 10 bases removed from V and 0 bases from J, the gap between germline ends came to 13 bases. This CDR3 has 14 amino acids. The CDR3 sequence: CATGVGVSGNTIYF. The DNA of the CDR3 is TGTGCCACGGGGGTCGGCGTCTCTGGAAACACCATATATTTT.

This clonotype was found many times. The chain employs TRBV20-1 and TRBJ2-7, with D possibly matching TRBD1 (5 bases). The CDR3 has 11 residues. Germline assignment: CDR1 DFQATT and CDR2 SNEGSKA (reference sequence). Trimming pared 1 base from V and 4 bases from J, leaving 5 bases between. The CDR3 loop reads CSARAGYEQYF. CDR3 bases: TGCAGTGCTAGAGCAGGGTACGAGCAGTACTTC.

The chain couples TRBV9 to TRBJ2-7; tentative D call: TRBD1 (6 bases). CDR3 length equals 14 residues. Germline V gene lookup returns CDR1 SGDLS and CDR2 YYNGEE. V lost 2 bases, J lost 7 bases, and 16 bases lay in between. The CDR3 spells CASSVSGRGGEQYF. The CDR3 DNA is TGTGCCAGCAGCGTCTCGGGCAGGGGTGGAGAGCAGTACTTC.

This chain's CDR3 is CASSGRDGNEQFF. The CDR3 DNA sequence: TGTGCCAGCAGCGGACGGGACGGCAATGAGCAGTTCTTC. V and J are TRBV7-9 and TRBJ2-1; tentatively, D is TRBD1 or TRBD2 (5 bases each). Germline CDR1 SEHNR, CDR2 FQNEAQ (reference sequence). V lost 5 bases, J lost 6 bases, and 11 bases lay in between. The length of the CDR3 is 13 residues.

This clonotype has just a few counts. The CDR3: CASSPFGKQGLYNEQFF. CDR3 nucleotides: TGTGCCAGCAGCCCCTTCGGGAAACAAGGCCTTTACAATGAGCAGTTCTTC. The V and J genes are TRBV7-2 and TRBJ2-1; D might be TRBD2 (5 bases). The length of the CDR3 is 17 residues. Germline V gene sequence: CDR1 SGHTA, CDR2 FQGNSA. With 5 bases removed from V and 4 bases from J, the gap between germline ends came to 21 bases.

V gene TRBV5-1 combines with J gene TRBJ2-7; 10 nucleotides match TRBD1. The CDR3 has 14 amino acids. After removal of 3 bases from V and 6 bases from J, the junction contained 6 bases not matched to a gene. Germline V lookup: CDR1 SGHRS, CDR2 YFSETQ. The CDR3 sequence: CASSYRQGAGEQYF. The CDR3, as DNA: TGCGCCAGCAGCTACAGACAGGGGGCAGGCGAGCAGTACTTC.

V and J are TRBV27 and TRBJ2-7, with D unresolved. V was pared by 5 bases and J by 7 bases, with 12 bases between. The germline V gene has CDR1 MNHEY and CDR2 SMNVEV (reference sequence). The CDR3 runs to 12 residues. CDR3 sequence (DNA): TGTGCCAGCAGTGCCAACTCTCTGGAGCAGTACTTC. Amino acids: CASSANSLEQYF.

The chain is built from TRBV28 and TRBJ2-7; 7 nucleotides agree with TRBD1. Germline CDR1 reads MDHEN; CDR2 reads SYDVKM. The CDR3 totals 15 residues. V lost 6 bases to trimming and J lost 0 bases; unmatched junction nucleotides: 8. The CDR3 sequence is CASRGLDRASYEQYF. For the CDR3, the DNA is TGTGCCAGCAGGGGGTTAGACAGGGCCTCCTACGAGCAGTACTTC.

V is TRBV27 and J is TRBJ2-7; possible D gene TRBD2, 5 bases. Germline loops: CDR1 MNHEY, CDR2 SMNVEV (reference sequence). The V end lost 4 bases, the J end lost 2 bases, and 15 bases lay between the germline ends. The CDR3 is made up of 15 amino acids. CDR3 coding DNA: TGTGCCAGCAGTTATGGCGGGCGTCTGGCCTACGAGCAGTACTTC. Residues: CASSYGGRLAYEQYF.

This clonotype has only a few counts. The V gene is TRBV27, the J gene TRBJ2-7, with D hard to call. Germline V CDR1 and CDR2: MNHEY, SMNVEV (reference sequence). This CDR3 spans 12 amino acids. Trimming cost V 9 bases and J 6 bases, with 15 bases left between them. The CDR3 coding sequence is TGTGCCAGTCGCGGACCCCTTATCGAGCAGTACTTC. This gives the protein CASRGPLIEQYF.

The V and J genes are TRBV7-6 and TRBJ2-2; 11 bases are shared with TRBD2. The V gene end was trimmed by 1 base and the J gene end by 4 bases; junction bases not matched to a gene: 2. Germline assignment: CDR1 SGHVS and CDR2 FNYEAQ. The length of the CDR3 is 16 residues. The CDR3 DNA reads TGTGCCAGCAGCTTAGGGACTAGCGGGTTCACCGGGGAGCTGTTTTTT. This gives the protein CASSLGTSGFTGELFF.

This rearrangement joins TRBV27 to TRBJ2-3; D not certain. The germline CDR1 and CDR2 sequences are MNHEY and SMNVEV (reference sequence). The ends were cut back, 10 bases at V and 2 bases at J, with 13 bases in the middle. The CDR3 is 13 residues long. DNA of the CDR3: TGTGCCACTACGGGCAATGTCACAGATACGCAGTATTTT. Its translation is CATTGNVTDTQYF.